Below, one T cell receptor (beta chain) is given with its context. This specimen belongs to a study of control samples from healthy donors and cancer patients. The CDR3 is 13 residues long. Germline assignment: CDR1 SQVTM and CDR2 ANQGSEA. V lost 6 bases, J lost 4 bases, and 7 bases stayed unmatched. Measured with immunoSEQ multiplex PCR; TCRdb has only the in-frame clones, and not every one. This table has about 58,000 clones, around 94% appearing once. This sequence joins TRBV29-1 and TRBJ1-1; TRBD1 matches 8 bases. The sequence was obtained from a man younger than 45 in good health. The sample was blood. Written as DNA, the CDR3 is TGCAGCGTAGGACAGGGCGGGAGCACTGAAGCTTTCTTT. Its translation is CSVGQGGSTEAFF.